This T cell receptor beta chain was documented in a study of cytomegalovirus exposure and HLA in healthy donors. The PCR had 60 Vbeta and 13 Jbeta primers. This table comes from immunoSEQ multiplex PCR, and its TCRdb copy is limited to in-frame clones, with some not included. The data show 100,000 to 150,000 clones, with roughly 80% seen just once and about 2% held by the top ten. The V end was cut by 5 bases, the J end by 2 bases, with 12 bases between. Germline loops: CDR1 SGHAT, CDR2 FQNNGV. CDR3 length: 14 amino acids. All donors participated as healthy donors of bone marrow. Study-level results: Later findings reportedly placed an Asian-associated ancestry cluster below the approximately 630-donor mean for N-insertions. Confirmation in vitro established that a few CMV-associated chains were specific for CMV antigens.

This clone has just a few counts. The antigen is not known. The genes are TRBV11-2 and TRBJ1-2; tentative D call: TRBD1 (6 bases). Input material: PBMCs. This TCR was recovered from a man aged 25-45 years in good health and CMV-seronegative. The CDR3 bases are TGTGCCAGCAGCCAAATCAGGGGCAACTATGGCTACACCTTC. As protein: CASSQIRGNYGYTF. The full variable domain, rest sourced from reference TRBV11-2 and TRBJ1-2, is EAGVAQSPRYKIIEKRQSVAFWCNPISGHATLYWYQQILGQGPKLLIQFQNNGVVDDSQLPKDRFSAERLKGVDSTLKIQPAKLEDSAVYLCASSQIRGNYGYTFGSGTRLTVV.